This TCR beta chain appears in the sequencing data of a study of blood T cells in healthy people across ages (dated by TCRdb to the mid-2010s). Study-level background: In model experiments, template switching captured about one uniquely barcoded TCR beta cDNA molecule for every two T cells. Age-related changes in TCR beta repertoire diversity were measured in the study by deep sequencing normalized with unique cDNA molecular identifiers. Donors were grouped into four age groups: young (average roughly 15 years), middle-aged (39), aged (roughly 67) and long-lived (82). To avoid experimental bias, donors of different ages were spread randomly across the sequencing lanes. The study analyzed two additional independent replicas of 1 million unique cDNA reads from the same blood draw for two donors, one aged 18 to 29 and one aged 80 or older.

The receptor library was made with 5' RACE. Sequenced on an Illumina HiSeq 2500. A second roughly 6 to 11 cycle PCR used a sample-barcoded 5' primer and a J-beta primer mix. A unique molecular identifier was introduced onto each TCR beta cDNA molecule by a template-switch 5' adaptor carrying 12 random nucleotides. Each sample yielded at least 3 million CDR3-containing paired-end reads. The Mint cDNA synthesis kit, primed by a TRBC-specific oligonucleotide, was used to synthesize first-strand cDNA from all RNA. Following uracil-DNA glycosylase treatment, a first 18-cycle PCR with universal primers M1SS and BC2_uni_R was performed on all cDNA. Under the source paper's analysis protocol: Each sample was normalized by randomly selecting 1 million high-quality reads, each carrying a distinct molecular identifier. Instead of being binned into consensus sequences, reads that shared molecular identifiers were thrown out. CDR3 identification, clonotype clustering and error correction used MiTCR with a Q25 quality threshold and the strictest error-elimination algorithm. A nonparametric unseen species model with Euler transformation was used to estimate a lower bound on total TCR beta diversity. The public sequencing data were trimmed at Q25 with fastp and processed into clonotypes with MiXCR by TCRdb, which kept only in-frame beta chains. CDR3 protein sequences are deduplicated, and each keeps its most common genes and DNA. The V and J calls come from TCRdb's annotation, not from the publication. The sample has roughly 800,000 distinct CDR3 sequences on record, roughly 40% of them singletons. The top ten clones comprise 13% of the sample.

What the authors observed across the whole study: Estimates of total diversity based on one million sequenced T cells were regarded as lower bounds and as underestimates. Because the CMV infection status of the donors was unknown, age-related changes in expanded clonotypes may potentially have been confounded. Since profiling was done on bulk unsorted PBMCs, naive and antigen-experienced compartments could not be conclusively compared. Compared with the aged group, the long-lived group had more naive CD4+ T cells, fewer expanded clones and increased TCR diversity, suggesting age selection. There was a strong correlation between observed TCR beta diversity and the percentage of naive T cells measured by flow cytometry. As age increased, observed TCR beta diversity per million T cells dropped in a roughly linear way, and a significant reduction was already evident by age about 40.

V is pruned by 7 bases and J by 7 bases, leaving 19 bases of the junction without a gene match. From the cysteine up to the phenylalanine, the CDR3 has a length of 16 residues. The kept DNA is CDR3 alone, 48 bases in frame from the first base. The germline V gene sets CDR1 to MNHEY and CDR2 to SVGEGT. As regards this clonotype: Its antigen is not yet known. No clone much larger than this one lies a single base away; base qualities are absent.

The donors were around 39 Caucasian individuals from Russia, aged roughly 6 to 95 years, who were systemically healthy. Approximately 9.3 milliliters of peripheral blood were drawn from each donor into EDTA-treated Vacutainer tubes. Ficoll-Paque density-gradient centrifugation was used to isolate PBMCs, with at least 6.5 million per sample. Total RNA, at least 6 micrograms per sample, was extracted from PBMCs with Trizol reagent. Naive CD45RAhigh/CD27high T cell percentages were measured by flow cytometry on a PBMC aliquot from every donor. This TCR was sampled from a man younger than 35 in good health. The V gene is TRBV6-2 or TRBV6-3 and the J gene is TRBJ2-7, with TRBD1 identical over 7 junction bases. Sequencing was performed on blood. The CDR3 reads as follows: CASTQTGEQSYKEQYF. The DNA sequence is TGTGCCAGCACCCAAACAGGGGAGCAGTCCTACAAGGAGCAGTACTTC.